These 22 T cell receptor beta chains came from one sample sequenced in a study of cytomegalovirus exposure and HLA in healthy donors. The PCR ran on 60 Vbeta and 13 Jbeta primers. Method: immunoSEQ multiplex PCR; TCRdb's copy keeps in-frame clones and lacks some. The sample records 150,000 to 200,000 clones, about 75% being singletons. Sample: PBMCs. These receptors all stem from a man younger than 30 in good health and CMV-seropositive.

The chain links TRBV15 to TRBJ2-1; 10 bases are shared with TRBD1. CDR3 length equals 15 residues. The V gene end was trimmed by 3 bases and the J gene end by 7 bases; junction bases not matched to a gene: 6. Germline CDR1 reads LNHNV; CDR2 reads YYDKDF (reference sequence). For the CDR3, the DNA is TGTGCCACCAGCAGCCGGGACAGGGGTGATAATGAGCAGTTCTTC. This gives the protein CATSSRDRGDNEQFF.

The table lists this clone with a few counts. This chain uses TRBV28 with TRBJ1-2, with TRBD1 identical over 8 bases. Trimming cost V 7 bases and J 4 bases; bases outside gene matches: 8. This CDR3 spans 14 amino acids. CDR1 and CDR2 from the germline V gene are MDHEN and SYDVKM. In DNA form, the CDR3 reads TGTGCCAGCACCCCGACAGGGGAGACCTATGGCTACACCTTC. It yields the protein CASTPTGETYGYTF.

The CDR3 region is CASSYRSGSNTEAFF. DNA for the CDR3: TGTGCCAGCAGTTACAGGTCAGGGTCGAACACTGAAGCTTTCTTT. The rearrangement links TRBV6-6 to TRBJ1-1; perhaps TRBD1 as D (5 bases). The CDR3 runs 15 residues. With 2 bases removed from V and 1 base from J, the gap between germline ends came to 11 bases. The germline V gene has CDR1 MNHNY and CDR2 SVGAGI (reference sequence).

The rearrangement uses TRBV2 and TRBJ1-2; perhaps TRBD1 as D (5 bases). Trimming removed 7 bases at V and 8 bases at J, with 14 bases between. Germline assignment: CDR1 SNHLY and CDR2 FYNNEI. The CDR3 loop spans 12 amino acids. CDR3 sequence reads: CASNGGGGGYTF. CDR3 coding DNA: TGTGCCAGCAACGGGGGTGGCGGAGGCTACACCTTC.

The gene calls are TRBV14 and TRBJ2-5; D call uncertain. V was pared by 2 bases and J by 7 bases, with 11 bases between. Germline V gene lookup returns CDR1 SGHDN and CDR2 FVKESK. This CDR3 is built from 13 residues. The CDR3 spells CASSQTTGRTQYF. CDR3 nucleotide sequence: TGTGCCAGCAGCCAAACTACGGGTAGGACCCAGTACTTC.

The V gene is TRBV30, the J gene TRBJ1-2; D remains ambiguous. The length of the CDR3 is 12 residues. Germline V gives CDR1 GTSNPN, CDR2 SVGIG (reference sequence). Between the trimmed V and J ends, which lost 5 bases and 4 bases, there was a span of 11 bases. CDR3 sequence reads: CAWRFAGYGYTF. CDR3 nucleotides: TGTGCCTGGCGGTTCGCGGGCTATGGCTACACCTTC.

The genes are TRBV7-9 and TRBJ1-2, with TRBD1 identical over 12 bases. CDR3 size: 14 residues. Trimming removed 5 bases from V and 6 bases from J; junction bases left unmatched: 4. Germline V CDR1 and CDR2: SEHNR, FQNEAQ (reference sequence). Here the CDR3 DNA reads TGTGCCAGCAGCCAAGGGACAGGGGGCGATGGCTACACCTTC. Its translation is CASSQGTGGDGYTF.

The sample holds a few counts of this clone. J is TRBJ1-4 and V is TRBV20-1, with D perhaps TRBD1 (6 bases). Germline CDR1 DFQATT, CDR2 SNEGSKA (reference sequence). Trimming shortened V by 3 bases and J by 7 bases, and 6 bases separated the two germline ends. The CDR3 extends over 11 amino acids. The CDR3 DNA follows: TGCAGTGCTAGCAGGGGTGAAAAACTGTTTTTT. This sequence encodes CSASRGEKLFF.

The V gene is TRBV30, the J gene TRBJ1-2; possibly TRBD1 for D (6 bases). Germline assignment: CDR1 GTSNPN and CDR2 SVGIG (reference sequence). The V end lost 3 bases, the J end lost 11 bases, and 22 bases lay between the germline ends. This CDR3 contains 14 residues. In DNA form, the CDR3 reads TGTGCCTGGAGGGTTACAGGGTACCACCCCAGATACACCTTC. This codes for CAWRVTGYHPRYTF. Supplemented by reference TRBV30 and TRBJ1-2, the full variable domain reads SQTIHQWPATLVQPVGSPLSLECTVEGTSNPNLYWYRQAAGRGLQLLFYSVGIGQISSEVPQNLSASRPQDRQFILSSKKLLLSDSGFYLCAWRVTGYHPRYTFGSGTRLTVV.

The chain joins TRBV11-3 to TRBJ1-2; 7 bases agree with TRBD1. The CDR3 contains 14 residues. V was clipped by 3 bases and J by 4 bases; unmatched bases: 5. The V gene's germline CDR1 is SGHNT and CDR2 YENEEA. DNA of the CDR3: TGTGCCAGCAGCTTCTCCGGGACAGCCTATGGCTACACCTTC. It codes for CASSFSGTAYGYTF.

The rearrangement links TRBV7-8 to TRBJ2-7, with 9 bases fitting TRBD1. The V and J ends lost 5 bases and 4 bases, in that order; junction bases with no gene match: 9. This CDR3 is built from 15 residues. Germline V gene lookup returns CDR1 SGHVS and CDR2 FQNEAQ. CDR3 sequence reads: CASSPYGGQGYEQYV. The CDR3 DNA reads as TGTGCCAGCAGCCCATATGGGGGACAGGGTTACGAGCAGTACGTC.

The chain has TRBV7-8 and TRBJ1-1; D is unclear. This CDR3 is 14 amino acids long. V was cut by 3 bases and J by 1 base, with 9 bases left in between. Germline assignment: CDR1 SGHVS and CDR2 FQNEAQ. The CDR3, as DNA: TGTGCCAGCAGCTTCGGACTGACGAACACTGAAGCTTTCTTT. It specifies CASSFGLTNTEAFF.

The chain links TRBV7-8 to TRBJ2-6, with TRBD1 matching 8 bases. The trim removed 5 bases at V and 0 bases at J, leaving 9 bases unmatched. The CDR3 extends over 18 amino acids. CDR1 and CDR2 from the germline V gene are SGHVS and FQNEAQ. CDR3: CASSTRTGILSGANVLTF. CDR3 DNA: TGTGCCAGCAGCACCCGGACAGGGATACTCTCTGGGGCCAACGTCCTGACTTTC.

CDR3 sequence: CASSAHRGPSNYGYTF. CDR3 in DNA: TGCGCCAGCAGCGCCCACAGGGGGCCTTCTAACTATGGCTACACCTTC. J is TRBJ1-2 and V is TRBV10-1; TRBD1 matches 9 bases. Germline CDR1 reads WNHNN; CDR2 reads SYGVQD (reference sequence). The CDR3 runs 16 residues. J lost 0 bases, V lost 6 bases, and 8 bases had no gene match.

This chain uses TRBV4-2 with TRBJ2-2; 7 nucleotides match TRBD1. The germline V gene has CDR1 LGHNA and CDR2 YNFKEQ. CDR3 length equals 15 residues. Trimming at V came to 4 bases and at J to 5 bases, leaving 7 bases not matched to a gene. The DNA of the CDR3 is TGTGCCAGCAGCCCGAGCCACAGGGGAACCGGGGAGCTGTTTTTT. Translating gives CASSPSHRGTGELFF.

This clone has a single count. This chain links TRBV10-3 with TRBJ2-1; 8 bases fit TRBD2. V was pared by 0 bases and J by 2 bases, with 9 bases of the junction left unmatched. This CDR3 is 18 amino acids long. The germline V gene has CDR1 ENHRY and CDR2 SYGVKD. DNA for the CDR3: TGTGCCATCAGTGAGTCCAATACGGCAGCGGGAGCCTACAATGAGCAGTTCTTC. It codes for CAISESNTAAGAYNEQFF.

The chain employs TRBV7-9 and TRBJ1-1, with D tentatively TRBD1 (6 bases). Germline lookup yields CDR1 SEHNR and CDR2 FQNEAQ (reference sequence). V was shortened by 5 bases and J by 5 bases, with 15 bases between the two germline ends. The CDR3 spans 14 residues. CDR3 region: CASSRNRVGTEAFF. The CDR3 DNA follows: TGTGCCAGCAGCCGGAACAGGGTGGGGACTGAAGCTTTCTTT.

The J gene is TRBJ2-3, the V gene TRBV30; unclear D gene. The CDR3 sequence is 12 residues long. Per the germline V gene, CDR1 is GTSNPN and CDR2 is SVGIG (reference sequence). The ends were cut back, 8 bases at V and 0 bases at J, with 9 bases in the middle. The chain's CDR3 is CALQASTDTQYF. The CDR3 coding sequence is TGTGCCCTTCAAGCGAGCACAGATACGCAGTATTTT.

This rearrangement joins TRBV5-1 to TRBJ2-1, with D possibly being TRBD2 (7 bases). The germline V gene has CDR1 SGHRS and CDR2 YFSETQ. This CDR3 is built from 19 residues. V was pared by 0 bases and J by 6 bases, with 25 bases between. The CDR3 DNA reads as TGCGCCAGCAGCTTGGCCTCCCTCGGGGGCGGGAGAAGGTTCAATGAGCAGTTCTTC. It is translated as CASSLASLGGGRRFNEQFF.

This chain connects TRBV6-5 to TRBJ2-3; tentative D call: TRBD2 (5 bases). CDR3 size: 13 residues. CDR1 MNHEY and CDR2 SVGAGI come from the germline V gene. V was trimmed by 0 bases and J by 6 bases, leaving 7 bases between them. The CDR3 DNA follows: TGTGCCAGCAGTTACTCCCCGGGGGATACGCAGTATTTT. Translation: CASSYSPGDTQYF.

The chain links TRBV27 to TRBJ1-2, with D maybe TRBD1 (5 bases). The V end lost 0 bases, the J end lost 7 bases, and 15 bases lay between the germline ends. The germline gives CDR1 MNHEY, CDR2 SMNVEV (reference sequence). CDR3 size: 15 residues. Here the CDR3 DNA reads TGTGCCAGCAGTTTATCGGGGGGGGGTGAGGGTGGCTACACCTTC. Its translation is CASSLSGGGEGGYTF.

The rearrangement links TRBV6-5 to TRBJ2-3; D uncertain. Between the trimmed V and J ends, which lost 2 bases and 4 bases, there was a span of 10 bases. The CDR3 is 14 amino acids. Germline values: CDR1 MNHEY, CDR2 SVGAGI. CDR3 nucleotide sequence: TGTGCCAGCAGTTACGACACGACGTCAGATACGCAGTATTTT. It is translated as CASSYDTTSDTQYF.